These 25 T cell receptor beta chains came from one sample sequenced in a study of cytomegalovirus exposure and HLA in healthy donors. Primers for the PCR totalled 60 Vbeta and 13 Jbeta. Sequencing was performed with immunoSEQ multiplex PCR; in TCRdb, only in-frame clones are kept and a portion is missing. The table lists 60,000 or so clones, about three quarters of them singletons. Sequenced input: PBMCs. These receptors were collected from a man in his forties or fifties in good health and CMV-seropositive.

This clone was detected only a few times. This chain uses TRBV9 with TRBJ2-7; 7 nucleotides match TRBD1. CDR3 size: 16 residues. CDR1 is SGDLS, CDR2 YYNGEE, per germline. Trimming at V came to 0 bases and at J to 0 bases, leaving 6 bases not matched to a gene. CDR3 region: CASSVAPRGTSYEQYF. The CDR3 bases are TGTGCCAGCAGCGTAGCCCCCAGGGGGACCTCCTACGAGCAGTACTTC.

The rearrangement uses TRBV2 and TRBJ1-1; no definite D call. The CDR3 covers 14 residues. Germline lookup yields CDR1 SNHLY and CDR2 FYNNEI. Trimming cost V 4 bases and J 0 bases, with 9 bases left between them. The CDR3 DNA reads as TGTGCCAGCAGTGTAAGAGGATTGAACACTGAAGCTTTCTTT. It codes for CASSVRGLNTEAFF.

The chain combines TRBV6-5 with TRBJ1-2; D unclear. This CDR3 is built from 13 residues. V lost 2 bases and J lost 1, with 5 bases in between. Germline V CDR1 and CDR2: MNHEY, SVGAGI. Written as DNA, the CDR3 is TGTGCCAGCAGTTACCGTAGTAACTATGGCTACACCTTC. It translates to CASSYRSNYGYTF.

This clone is a singleton in its sample. The chain is built from TRBV28 and TRBJ2-7; D may be TRBD2 (5 bases). V was pared by 5 bases and J by 7 bases, with 24 bases between. This CDR3 is 16 amino acids long. Per germline, CDR1 MDHEN and CDR2 SYDVKM. The CDR3 is CASSPREREPLGEQYF. The CDR3 DNA reads as TGTGCCAGCAGTCCTAGGGAGCGAGAGCCCCTTGGGGAGCAGTACTTC.

This clone was found once. Other DNA sequences within the sample encode an identical CDR3. The gene calls are TRBV5-1 and TRBJ2-1; tentative D call: TRBD2 (6 bases). The germline V gene has CDR1 SGHRS and CDR2 YFSETQ. The V end lost 4 bases, the J end lost 6 bases, and 8 bases lay between the germline ends. This CDR3 comprises 12 residues. CDR3 residues: CASSPEGNEQFF. The CDR3 DNA sequence: TGCGCCAGCAGCCCGGAGGGCAATGAGCAGTTCTTC.

The rearrangement joins TRBV30 to TRBJ2-5, with 10 bases aligning to TRBD1. The DNA end lines up better with TRBJ2-7; the J call may be wrong. The germline V gene encodes CDR1 GTSNPN and CDR2 SVGIG (reference sequence). CDR3 length: 13 residues. In DNA form, the CDR3 reads TGTGCCTGGAGAGACAGGGGGCTCTACGAGCAGTACTTC. Its translation is CAWRDRGLYEQYF.

The rearrangement joins TRBV30 to TRBJ1-5; D perhaps matches TRBD1 (6 bases). CDR1 and CDR2 (germline): GTSNPN, SVGIG (reference sequence). The CDR3 is made up of 15 amino acids. Trimming stripped 3 bases from V and 4 bases from J, with 16 bases between. The CDR3 spells CAWRSGTSTNQPQHF. The DNA for the CDR3 is TGTGCCTGGAGAAGCGGGACATCAACGAATCAGCCCCAGCATTTT.

This chain joins TRBV27 and TRBJ2-2, with 8 bases lining up with TRBD2. Trimming at V came to 9 bases and at J to 1 base, leaving 10 bases not matched to a gene. The CDR3 totals 16 residues. Germline V lookup: CDR1 MNHEY, CDR2 SMNVEV (reference sequence). The CDR3 is CARNRTSSLNTGELFF. The CDR3 bases are TGTGCCAGGAATAGGACTAGCTCCTTGAACACCGGGGAGCTGTTTTTT.

The chain employs TRBV6-1 and TRBJ2-1; D possibly corresponds to TRBD2 (6 bases). Germline CDR1 reads MNHNS; CDR2 reads SASEGT. This CDR3 region has 16 residues. The ends were cut back, 3 bases at V and 8 bases at J, with 20 bases in the middle. Here the CDR3 reads CASSEQLASNTHEQFF. The CDR3 DNA reads TGTGCCAGCAGTGAGCAACTAGCTTCTAATACCCATGAGCAGTTCTTC.

The chain is built from TRBV6-5 and TRBJ2-7; TRBD2 matches at 7 bases. CDR1 and CDR2 (germline): MNHEY, SVGAGI. This CDR3 has 14 amino acids. V dropped 3 bases and J dropped 0; count of bases not matched to a gene: 2. This chain's CDR3 is CASSYTSDSYEQYF. CDR3 nucleotide sequence: TGTGCCAGCAGTTATACTAGCGACTCCTACGAGCAGTACTTC.

In its sample, this clone was seen a few times. The V call is TRBV4-3, the J call TRBJ2-1; the D gene is possibly TRBD1 (5 bases). Per the germline V gene, CDR1 is LGHNA and CDR2 is YSLEER. The length of the CDR3 is 16 residues. Trimming pared 4 bases from V and 4 bases from J, leaving 17 bases between. The CDR3 region is CASSLSQAPPYNEQFF. The DNA for the CDR3 is TGCGCCAGCAGCCTCTCACAGGCCCCCCCGTACAATGAGCAGTTCTTC.

This chain joins TRBV16 and TRBJ1-1, with D maybe TRBD1 (5 bases). The CDR3 is 16 amino acids. V gave up 8 bases and J gave up 0 bases, with 19 bases separating them. CDR1 KGHSY and CDR2 FQNENV come from the germline V gene. CDR3 nucleotides: TGTGCCAGCGCTTCCTCGGACGGGGGGTTGAACACTGAAGCTTTCTTT. Translated, it gives CASASSDGGLNTEAFF.

The V gene is TRBV5-1, the J gene TRBJ2-1, with D tentatively TRBD2 (6 bases). CDR1 is SGHRS and CDR2 is YFSETQ in the germline V gene. This CDR3 has 14 amino acids. Trimming removed 3 bases from V and 10 bases from J, with 17 bases in between. CDR3 amino acids: CASSSTRSLNEQFF. The CDR3, as DNA: TGCGCCAGCAGCTCGACTAGAAGCTTAAACGAGCAGTTCTTC. Full variable domain (remainder filled in from reference TRBV5-1 and TRBJ2-1): KAGVTQTPRYLIKTRGQQVTLSCSPISGHRSVSWYQQTPGQGLQFLFEYFSETQRNKGNFPGRFSGRQFSNSRSEMNVSTLELGDSALYLCASSSTRSLNEQFFGPGTRLTVL.

The chain combines TRBV6-5 with TRBJ1-2; perhaps TRBD1 as D (6 bases). The V and J ends lost 0 bases and 6 bases respectively, with 11 bases between them. The V gene's germline CDR1 is MNHEY and CDR2 SVGAGI. The CDR3 is made up of 14 amino acids. CDR3 sequence (DNA): TGTGCCAGCAGTTACTCCGTAGGGGGAGATGGCTACACCTTC. This sequence encodes CASSYSVGGDGYTF.

This clone was seen a few times. The V and J genes are TRBV4-1 and TRBJ2-3; D uncertain. The CDR3 loop spans 13 amino acids. Germline CDR1 is MGHRA and CDR2 is YSYEKL. Trimming shortened V by 3 bases and J by 4 bases, and 8 bases separated the two germline ends. CDR3: CASSHPVSDTQYF. For the CDR3, the DNA is TGCGCCAGCAGCCACCCAGTCTCAGATACGCAGTATTTT.

The chain couples TRBV5-1 to TRBJ2-7, with a possible D match to TRBD1 (6 bases). The germline gives CDR1 SGHRS, CDR2 YFSETQ. The CDR3 has 14 residues. Deletions cut 2 bases from V and 6 bases from J, with 15 bases between. The CDR3 reads CASSLSSGDREQYF. DNA of the CDR3: TGCGCCAGCAGCTTATCGTCAGGGGATCGCGAGCAGTACTTC.

This sequence joins TRBV27 and TRBJ2-2; possibly TRBD2 for D (6 bases). V lost 9 bases to trimming and J lost 6 bases, with 20 bases between them. Per germline, CDR1 MNHEY and CDR2 SMNVEV (reference sequence). The CDR3 has 15 residues. Here the CDR3 reads CASPTSSAWAGELFF. CDR3 nucleotides: TGTGCCAGTCCGACCTCTAGCGCGTGGGCCGGGGAGCTGTTTTTT.

The rearrangement joins TRBV25-1 to TRBJ1-2; tentative D call: TRBD1 (5 bases). Germline CDR1 and CDR2: MGHDK and SYGVNS. The CDR3 loop spans 13 amino acids. V lost 5 bases, J lost 4 bases, and 11 bases lay in between. The CDR3 DNA is TGTGCCAGCAGTCCAGGGTCGGCCTATGGCTACACCTTC. Protein sequence: CASSPGSAYGYTF.

This chain uses TRBV5-1 with TRBJ2-5; the match to TRBD2 covers 12 bases. CDR1 and CDR2 (germline): SGHRS, YFSETQ. This CDR3 spans 18 amino acids. V lost 0 bases, J lost 5 bases, and 11 bases stayed unmatched. This chain's CDR3 is CASSLVGATSGRGETQYF. The CDR3 DNA reads TGCGCCAGCAGCTTGGTGGGGGCGACTAGCGGGAGAGGCGAGACCCAGTACTTC. The full variable domain, with the rest looked up from reference TRBV5-1 and TRBJ2-5, is KAGVTQTPRYLIKTRGQQVTLSCSPISGHRSVSWYQQTPGQGLQFLFEYFSETQRNKGNFPGRFSGRQFSNSRSEMNVSTLELGDSALYLCASSLVGATSGRGETQYFGPGTRLLVL.

The rearrangement links TRBV28 to TRBJ1-6, with 8 bases that match TRBD1. Germline trimming cut 6 bases from V and 6 bases from J; bases unmatched to any gene: 7. CDR1 and CDR2 from the germline V gene are MDHEN and SYDVKM. The CDR3 has 15 residues. CDR3 in amino acids: CASSPRDRINSPLHF. CDR3 in DNA: TGTGCCAGCAGCCCACGGGACAGGATTAATTCACCCCTCCACTTT.

CDR3 nucleotides: TGTGCCACCAGCAGAGATCTGGGGCGAGGGGAGCTGTTTTTT. As protein: CATSRDLGRGELFF. V is TRBV15 and J is TRBJ2-2, with D possibly matching TRBD1 (5 bases). This CDR3 has 14 amino acids. With 0 bases removed from V and 8 bases from J, the gap between germline ends came to 10 bases. Germline assignment: CDR1 LNHNV and CDR2 YYDKDF (reference sequence). The variable domain in full, with the rest retrieved from reference TRBV15 and TRBJ2-2, is DAMVIQNPRYQVTQFGKPVTLSCSQTLNHNVMYWYQQKSSQAPKLLFHYYDKDFNNEADTPDNFQSRRPNTSFCFLDIRSPGLGDTAMYLCATSRDLGRGELFFGEGSRLTVL.

The chain has TRBV28 and TRBJ2-7; TRBD1 aligns across 10 bases. CDR3 length: 15 residues. The trim removed 4 bases at V and 5 bases at J, leaving 8 bases unmatched. The germline CDR1 and CDR2 sequences are MDHEN and SYDVKM. The CDR3 is CASSSPRDRGNEQYF. CDR3 nucleotide sequence: TGTGCCAGCAGTTCCCCCCGGGACAGGGGAAACGAGCAGTACTTC.

This clone is a singleton in its sample. This rearrangement joins TRBV5-1 to TRBJ2-7; possibly TRBD2 for D (7 bases). CDR1 and CDR2 from the germline V gene are SGHRS and YFSETQ. Trimming removed 4 bases from V and 3 bases from J, with 20 bases in between. The CDR3 covers 16 residues. CDR3 sequence: CASSPWGEGGYYEQYF. The CDR3 bases are TGCGCCAGCAGCCCGTGGGGGGAGGGGGGTTACTACGAGCAGTACTTC.

The chain has TRBV7-9 and TRBJ1-2; 8 bases are a match to TRBD1. Germline trimming cut 5 bases from V and 2 bases from J; bases unmatched to any gene: 7. Germline V CDR1 and CDR2: SEHNR, FQNEAQ (reference sequence). The CDR3 sequence is 15 residues long. In nucleotides, the CDR3 is TGTGCCAGCAGCCCCGGGACAGGCCCGAACTATGGCTACACCTTC. It encodes CASSPGTGPNYGYTF.

The chain employs TRBV27 and TRBJ1-2; 11 bases line up with TRBD1. Germline CDR1 reads MNHEY; CDR2 reads SMNVEV (reference sequence). The CDR3 consists of 14 residues. V dropped 6 bases and J dropped 8; count of bases not matched to a gene: 8. CDR3 nucleotides: TGTGCCAGCAGCTTCGGACAGGGGGCCTGGGGCTACACCTTC. It is translated as CASSFGQGAWGYTF.